Below are 8 T cell receptor beta chains sequenced from a single sample in a study of shared T cell receptors in the human thymus. Repertoires were generated with immunoSEQ multiplex PCR, while TCRdb's copy carries only in-frame clones and drops some. This table has under 700,000 clones, 78% appearing once. These data also featured in a second study, about human thymus T cells.

The sample consisted of thymocytes. The receptor source for this set is a boy less than two years old with a congenital heart defect.

The rearrangement links TRBV19 to TRBJ1-5, with D unresolved. Deletions cut 4 bases from V and 3 bases from J, with 16 bases between. The germline V gene has CDR1 LNHDA and CDR2 SQIVND (reference sequence). The CDR3 consists of 16 residues. The CDR3 DNA is TGTGCCAGTAGTACAGGCACCGACACCCTCAATCAGCCCCAGCATTTT. It is translated as CASSTGTDTLNQPQHF.

The chain links TRBV25-1 to TRBJ1-1; possibly TRBD1 for D (6 bases). Germline values: CDR1 MGHDK, CDR2 SYGVNS. The V end was cut by 3 bases, the J end by 0 bases, with 11 bases between. This CDR3 spans 15 amino acids. CDR3 sequence (DNA): TGTGCCAGCAGTGATAGCAGGGACATGAACACTGAAGCTTTCTTT. It yields the protein CASSDSRDMNTEAFF.

The count of this clone is one. The rearrangement uses TRBV6-6 and TRBJ2-7; 8 bases are a match to TRBD1. The ends lost 6 bases at V and 0 bases at J; junction bases unmatched: 7. From germline, CDR1 is MNHNY and CDR2 SVGAGI (reference sequence). The CDR3 sequence is 15 residues long. CDR3 bases: TGTGCCAGCAGCGAGACAGGGGAGCCCTCCTACGAGCAGTACTTC. It is translated as CASSETGEPSYEQYF.

The J gene is TRBJ2-6, the V gene TRBV5-6; tentative D call: TRBD2 (6 bases). The CDR3 has 17 amino acids. Germline V gives CDR1 SGHDT, CDR2 YYEEEE. Trimming cost V 4 bases and J 0 bases, with 14 bases left between them. CDR3 amino acids: CASSQGRTLSGANVLTF. CDR3 DNA sequence: TGTGCCAGCAGCCAAGGGAGGACCCTCTCTGGGGCCAACGTCCTGACTTTC.

CDR3 sequence: CASSLGGLGKYSNQPQHF. The CDR3 coding sequence is TGTGCCAGCAGTCTCGGGGGGCTTGGGAAATATAGCAATCAGCCCCAGCATTTT. J is TRBJ1-5 and V is TRBV27, with D possibly being TRBD1 (6 bases). The CDR3 spans 18 residues. Germline V gives CDR1 MNHEY, CDR2 SMNVEV (reference sequence). V was clipped by 5 bases and J by 0 bases, with 20 bases between them.

The chain employs TRBV11-3 and TRBJ2-5; D might be TRBD2 (7 bases). Germline values: CDR1 SGHNT, CDR2 YENEEA. This CDR3 is 14 amino acids long. V was pared by 2 bases and J by 4 bases, with 11 bases between. The chain's CDR3 is CASSLSGTRETQYF. Here the CDR3 DNA reads TGTGCCAGCAGCTTAAGCGGGACAAGAGAGACCCAGTACTTC.

This rearrangement joins TRBV12-5 to TRBJ1-4; D remains ambiguous. This CDR3 contains 13 residues. Trimming left V 4 bases short and J 4 bases short, with 7 bases between. CDR1 and CDR2 from the germline V gene are LGHNT and FRNRAP. The CDR3 DNA is TGTGCTAGTGGTTGGGAGTTTAATGAAAAACTGTTTTTT. Residues: CASGWEFNEKLFF.

This clone turned up a few times. This sequence joins TRBV10-3 and TRBJ1-2; TRBD1 aligns across 9 bases. CDR1 is ENHRY, CDR2 SYGVKD, per germline. V was clipped by 10 bases and J by 3 bases; unmatched bases: 9. There are 14 residues in the CDR3. Written as DNA, the CDR3 is TGTGCCACCAGACCGGGACAGGGACACTATGGCTACACCTTC. Amino acids: CATRPGQGHYGYTF.